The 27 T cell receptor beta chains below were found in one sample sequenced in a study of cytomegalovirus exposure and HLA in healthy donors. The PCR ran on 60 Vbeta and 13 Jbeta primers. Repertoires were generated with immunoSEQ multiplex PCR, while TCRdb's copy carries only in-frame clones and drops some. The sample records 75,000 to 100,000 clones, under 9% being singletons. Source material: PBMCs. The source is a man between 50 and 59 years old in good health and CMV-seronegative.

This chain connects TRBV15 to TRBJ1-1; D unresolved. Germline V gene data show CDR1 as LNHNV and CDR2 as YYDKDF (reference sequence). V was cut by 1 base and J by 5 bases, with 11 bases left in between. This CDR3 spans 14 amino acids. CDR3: CATSRARTGTEAFF. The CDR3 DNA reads TGTGCCACCAGCAGAGCGCGTACGGGTACTGAAGCTTTCTTT.

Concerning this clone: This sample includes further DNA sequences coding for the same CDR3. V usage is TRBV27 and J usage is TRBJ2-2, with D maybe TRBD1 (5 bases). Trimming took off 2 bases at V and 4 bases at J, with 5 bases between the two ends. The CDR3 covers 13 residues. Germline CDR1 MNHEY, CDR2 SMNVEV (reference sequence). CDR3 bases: TGTGCCAGCAGTTTACAGGGCACCGGGGAGCTGTTTTTT. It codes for CASSLQGTGELFF.

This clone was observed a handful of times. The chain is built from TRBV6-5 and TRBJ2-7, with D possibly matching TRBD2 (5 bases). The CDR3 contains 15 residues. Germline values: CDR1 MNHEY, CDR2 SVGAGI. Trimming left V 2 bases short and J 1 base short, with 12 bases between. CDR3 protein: CASSYSGRASYEQYF. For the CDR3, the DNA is TGTGCCAGCAGTTACAGCGGACGAGCTTCCTACGAGCAGTACTTC.

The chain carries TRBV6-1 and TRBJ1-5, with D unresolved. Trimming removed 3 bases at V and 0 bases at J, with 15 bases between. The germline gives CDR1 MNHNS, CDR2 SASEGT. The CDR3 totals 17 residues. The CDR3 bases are TGTGCCAGCAGTGATGGTTGGAGGCATTATAGCAATCAGCCCCAGCATTTT. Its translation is CASSDGWRHYSNQPQHF.

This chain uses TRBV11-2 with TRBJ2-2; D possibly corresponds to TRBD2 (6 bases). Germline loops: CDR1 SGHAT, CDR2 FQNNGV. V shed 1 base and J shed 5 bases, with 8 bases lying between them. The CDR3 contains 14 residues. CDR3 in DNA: TGTGCCAGCAGCTTAGTGGGGGGTACCGGGGAGCTGTTTTTT. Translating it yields CASSLVGGTGELFF.

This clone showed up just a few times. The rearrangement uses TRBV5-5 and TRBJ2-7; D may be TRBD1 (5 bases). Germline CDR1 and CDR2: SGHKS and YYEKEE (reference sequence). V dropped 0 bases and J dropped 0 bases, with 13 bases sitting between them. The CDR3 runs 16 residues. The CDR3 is CASSLATGSFSYEQYF. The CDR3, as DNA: TGTGCCAGCAGCTTGGCCACAGGCTCCTTCTCCTACGAGCAGTACTTC.

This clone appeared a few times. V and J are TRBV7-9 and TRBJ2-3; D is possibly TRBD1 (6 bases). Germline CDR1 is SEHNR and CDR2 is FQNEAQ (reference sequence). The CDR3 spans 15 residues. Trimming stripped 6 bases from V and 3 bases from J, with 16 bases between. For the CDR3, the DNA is TGTGCCAGCAGGATGGACAGTCCATTTACAGATACGCAGTATTTT. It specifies CASRMDSPFTDTQYF. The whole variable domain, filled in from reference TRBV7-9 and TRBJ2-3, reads DTGVSQNPRHKITKRGQNVTFRCDPISEHNRLYWYRQTLGQGPEFLTYFQNEAQLEKSRLLSDRFSAERPKGSFSTLEIQRTEQGDSAMYLCASRMDSPFTDTQYFGPGTRLTVL.

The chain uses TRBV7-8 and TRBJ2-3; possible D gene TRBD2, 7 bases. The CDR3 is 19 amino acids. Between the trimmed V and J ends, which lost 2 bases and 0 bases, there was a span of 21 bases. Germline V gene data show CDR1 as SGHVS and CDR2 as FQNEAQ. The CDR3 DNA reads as TGTGCCAGCAGCTTAAAAGGCTTGAGGGGGGGCCTCAGCACAGATACGCAGTATTTT. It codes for CASSLKGLRGGLSTDTQYF.

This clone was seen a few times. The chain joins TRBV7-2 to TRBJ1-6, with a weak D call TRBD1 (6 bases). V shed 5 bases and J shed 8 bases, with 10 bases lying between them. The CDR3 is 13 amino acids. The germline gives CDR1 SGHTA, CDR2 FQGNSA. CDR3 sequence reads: CASSPRTDSPLHF. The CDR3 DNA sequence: TGTGCCAGCAGCCCCCGGACAGATTCACCCCTCCACTTT.

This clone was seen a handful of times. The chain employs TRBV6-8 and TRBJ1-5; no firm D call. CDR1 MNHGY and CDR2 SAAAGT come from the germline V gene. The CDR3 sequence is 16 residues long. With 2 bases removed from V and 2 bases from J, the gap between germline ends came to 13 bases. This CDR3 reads CASSYGRRGGNQPQHF. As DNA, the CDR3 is TGTGCCAGCAGTTACGGGAGGAGAGGTGGCAATCAGCCCCAGCATTTT.

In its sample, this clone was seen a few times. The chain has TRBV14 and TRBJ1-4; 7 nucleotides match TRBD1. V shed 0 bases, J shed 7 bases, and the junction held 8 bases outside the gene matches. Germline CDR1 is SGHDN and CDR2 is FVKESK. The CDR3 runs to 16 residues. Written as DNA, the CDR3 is TGTGCCAGCAGCCAAGATCCGACAGGGATCAGTGAAAAACTGTTTTTT. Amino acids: CASSQDPTGISEKLFF. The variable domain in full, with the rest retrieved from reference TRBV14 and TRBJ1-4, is EAGVTQFPSHSVIEKGQTVTLRCDPISGHDNLYWYRRVMGKEIKFLLHFVKESKQDESGMPNNRFLAERTGGTYSTLKVQPAELEDSGVYFCASSQDPTGISEKLFFGSGTQLSVL.

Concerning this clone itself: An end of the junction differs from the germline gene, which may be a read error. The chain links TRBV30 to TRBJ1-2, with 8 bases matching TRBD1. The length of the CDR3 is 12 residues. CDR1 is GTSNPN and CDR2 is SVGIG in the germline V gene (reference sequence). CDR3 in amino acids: CASSGAGGGYTF. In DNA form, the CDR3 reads TGTGCCTCGAGTGGGGCAGGGGGCGGCTACACCTTC.

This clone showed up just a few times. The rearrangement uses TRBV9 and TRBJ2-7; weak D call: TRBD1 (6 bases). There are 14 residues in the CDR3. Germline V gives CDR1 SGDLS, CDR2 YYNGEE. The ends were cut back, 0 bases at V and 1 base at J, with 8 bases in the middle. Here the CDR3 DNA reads TGTGCCAGCAGCGTAGGGACAGCTTCCTACGAGCAGTACTTC. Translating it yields CASSVGTASYEQYF.

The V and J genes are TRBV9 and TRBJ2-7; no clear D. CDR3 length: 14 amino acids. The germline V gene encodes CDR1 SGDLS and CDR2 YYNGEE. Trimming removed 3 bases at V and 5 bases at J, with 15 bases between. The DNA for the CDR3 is TGTGCCAGCAGCGGTAGGCCCCACGCGGACGAGCAGTACTTC. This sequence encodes CASSGRPHADEQYF.

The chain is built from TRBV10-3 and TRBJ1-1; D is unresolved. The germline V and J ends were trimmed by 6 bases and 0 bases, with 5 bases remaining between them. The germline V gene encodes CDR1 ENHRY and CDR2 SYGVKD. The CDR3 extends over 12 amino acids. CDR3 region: CAIRSMNTEAFF. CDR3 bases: TGTGCCATCAGGTCAATGAACACTGAAGCTTTCTTT.

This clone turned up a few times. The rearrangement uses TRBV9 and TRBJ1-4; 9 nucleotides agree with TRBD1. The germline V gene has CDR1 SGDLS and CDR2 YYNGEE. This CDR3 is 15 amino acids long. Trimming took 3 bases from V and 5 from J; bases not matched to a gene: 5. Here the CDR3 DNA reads TGTGCCAGCAGCGCTCCCGGGACAGGGAATGAAAAACTGTTTTTT. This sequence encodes CASSAPGTGNEKLFF.

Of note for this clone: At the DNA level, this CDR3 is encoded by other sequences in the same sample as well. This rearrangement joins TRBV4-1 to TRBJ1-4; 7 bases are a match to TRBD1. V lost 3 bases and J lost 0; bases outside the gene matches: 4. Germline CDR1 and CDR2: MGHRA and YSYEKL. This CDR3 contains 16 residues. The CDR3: CASSQGTVATNEKLFF. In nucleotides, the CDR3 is TGCGCCAGCAGCCAGGGGACAGTAGCAACTAATGAAAAACTGTTTTTT.

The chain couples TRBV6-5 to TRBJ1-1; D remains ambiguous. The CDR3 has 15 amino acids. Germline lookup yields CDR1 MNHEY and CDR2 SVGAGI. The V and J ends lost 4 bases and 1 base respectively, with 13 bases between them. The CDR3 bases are TGTGCCAGCAGTTCCGTGGGAGGGAGGAACACTGAAGCTTTCTTT. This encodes CASSSVGGRNTEAFF.

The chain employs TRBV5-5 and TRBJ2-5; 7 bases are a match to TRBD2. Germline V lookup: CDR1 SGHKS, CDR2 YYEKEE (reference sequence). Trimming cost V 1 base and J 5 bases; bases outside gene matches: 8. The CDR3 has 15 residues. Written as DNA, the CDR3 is TGTGCCAGCAGCTTGTTGGCGGGAGACACTGAGACCCAGTACTTC. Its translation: CASSLLAGDTETQYF.

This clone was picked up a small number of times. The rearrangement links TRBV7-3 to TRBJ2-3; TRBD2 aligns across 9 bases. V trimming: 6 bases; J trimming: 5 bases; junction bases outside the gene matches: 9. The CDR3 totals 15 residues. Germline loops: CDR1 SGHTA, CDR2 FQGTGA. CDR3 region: CASSLAGYGVDTQYF. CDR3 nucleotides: TGTGCCAGCAGTCTAGCGGGATATGGGGTAGATACGCAGTATTTT.

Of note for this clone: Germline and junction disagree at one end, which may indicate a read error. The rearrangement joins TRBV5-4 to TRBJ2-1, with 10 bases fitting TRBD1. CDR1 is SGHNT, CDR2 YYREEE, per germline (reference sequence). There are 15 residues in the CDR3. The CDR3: CASSLDGTGVGGEVF. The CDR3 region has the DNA TGTGCCAGCAGCTTGGACGGGACAGGGGTGGGGGGGGAAGTCTTC.

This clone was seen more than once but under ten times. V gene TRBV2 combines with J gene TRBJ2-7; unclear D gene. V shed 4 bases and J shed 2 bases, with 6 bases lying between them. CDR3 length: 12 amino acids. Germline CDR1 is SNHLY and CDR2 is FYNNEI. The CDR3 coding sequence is TGTGCCAGCAGTGTTAATGCCTACGAGCAGTACTTC. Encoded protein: CASSVNAYEQYF.

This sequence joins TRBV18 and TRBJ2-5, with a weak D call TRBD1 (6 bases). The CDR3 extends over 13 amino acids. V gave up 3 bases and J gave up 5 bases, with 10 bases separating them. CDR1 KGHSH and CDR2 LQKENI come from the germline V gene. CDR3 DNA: TGTGCCAGCTCACCCCCAGGGGACGAGACCCAGTACTTC. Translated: CASSPPGDETQYF. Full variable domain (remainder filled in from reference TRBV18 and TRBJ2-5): NAGVMQNPRHLVRRRGQEARLRCSPMKGHSHVYWYRQLPEEGLKFMVYLQKENIIDESGMPKERFSAEFPKEGPSILRIQQVVRGDSAAYFCASSPPGDETQYFGPGTRLLVL.

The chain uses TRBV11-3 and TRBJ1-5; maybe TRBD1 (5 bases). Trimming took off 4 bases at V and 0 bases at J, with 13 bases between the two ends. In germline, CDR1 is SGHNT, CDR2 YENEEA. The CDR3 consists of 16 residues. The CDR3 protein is CASSCRDFHSNQPQHF. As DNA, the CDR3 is TGTGCCAGCAGCTGCCGGGACTTTCATAGCAATCAGCCCCAGCATTTT. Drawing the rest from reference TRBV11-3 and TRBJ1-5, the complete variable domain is EAGVVQSPRYKIIEKKQPVAFWCNPISGHNTLYWYLQNLGQGPELLIRYENEEAVDDSQLPKDRFSAERLKGVDSTLKIQPAELGDSAVYLCASSCRDFHSNQPQHFGDGTRLSIL.

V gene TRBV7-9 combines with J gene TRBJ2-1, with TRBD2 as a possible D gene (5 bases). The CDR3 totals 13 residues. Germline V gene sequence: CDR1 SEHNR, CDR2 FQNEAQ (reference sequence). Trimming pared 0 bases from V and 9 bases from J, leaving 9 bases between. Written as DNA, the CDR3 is TGTGCCAGCAGCTTAGCGCAACTAGTTGAGCAGTTCTTC. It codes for CASSLAQLVEQFF.

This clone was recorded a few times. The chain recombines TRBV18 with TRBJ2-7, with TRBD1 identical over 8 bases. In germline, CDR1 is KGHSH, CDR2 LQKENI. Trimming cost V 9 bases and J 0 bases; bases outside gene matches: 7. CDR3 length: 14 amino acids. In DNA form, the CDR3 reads TGTGCCAGTCGGGGACAGGAGAGCTCCTACGAGCAGTACTTC. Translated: CASRGQESSYEQYF.

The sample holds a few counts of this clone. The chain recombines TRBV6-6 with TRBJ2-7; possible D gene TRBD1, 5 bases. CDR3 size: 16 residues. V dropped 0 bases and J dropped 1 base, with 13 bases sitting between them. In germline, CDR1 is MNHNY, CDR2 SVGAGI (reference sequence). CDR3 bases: TGTGCCAGCAGTTACTCAGGGGCGGATAGTTCCTACGAGCAGTACTTC. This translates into CASSYSGADSSYEQYF.